Listed below are T cell receptor beta chains from one sample, sequenced in a study of glioma-infiltrating T cells. TCRdb itself ran the multiplex PCR reads through MiXCR, one entry per CDR3 protein. The sample includes 84,000 or so distinct CDR3 sequences, 20% to 25% of them seen just once. Material: glioma tissue, nonneoplastic brain tissue, or PBMCs (not recorded which). These receptors came from a human donor with low-grade glioma or glioblastoma, undergoing nonglioma brain surgery, or in good health (not recorded which). The CDR3 runs from the conserved cysteine through the conserved F or W. The D gene is left open where the match is weak. Clone size, where shown, is once, few, many, or a class for clones that have expanded.

NA	TRBJ2-1	many	TRBV18	CASSPRQNSYNEQFF	TGTGCCAGCTCGCCCCGACAGAACTCCTACAATGAGCAGTTCTTC
NA	TRBJ2-7	many	TRBV7-2	CASSRQYPYEQYF	TGTGCCAGCAGCCGGCAATATCCCTACGAGCAGTACTTC
NA	TRBJ2-5	many	TRBV7-2	CASSLGEWETQYF	TGTGCCAGCAGCTTAGGAGAATGGGAGACCCAGTACTTC
NA	TRBJ1-2	NA	TRBV7-2	CACSWGGGYGTNYGYTF	TGTGCCTGCAGCTGGGGTGGGGGCTACGGGACTAACTATGGCTACACCTTC
NA	TRBJ2-7	few	TRBV7-7	CASSLESGYEQYF	TGTGCCAGCAGCTTAGAGTCCGGGTACGAGCAGTACTTC
TRBD1	TRBJ2-5	NA	TRBV18	CASSQDRVEETQYF	TGTGCCAGCTCTCAGGACAGGGTGGAGGAAACCCAGTACTTC
TRBD2	TRBJ2-3	many	TRBV7-2	CASSLQAGGATDTQYF	TGTGCCAGCAGCCTGCAGGCCGGGGGGGCAACAGATACGCAGTATTTT
NA	TRBJ1-6	NA	TRBV20-1	CSAQKGQGERSPLHF	TGCAGTGCCCAGAAGGGCCAGGGCGAAAGATCACCCCTCCACTTT
NA	TRBJ2-1	NA	TRBV10-3	CANRRDGYNEQFF	TGTGCCAACCGCCGGGACGGATACAATGAGCAGTTCTTC
NA	TRBJ1-5	many	TRBV6-1	CASSEKERGPQHF	TGTGCCAGCAGTGAAAAGGAAAGGGGGCCCCAGCATTTT
TRBD2	TRBJ2-5	many	TRBV20-1	CSARDPGGGTSGRETQYF	TGCAGTGCTAGAGATCCGGGAGGGGGGACTAGCGGGAGAGAGACCCAGTACTTC
NA	TRBJ1-3	many	TRBV6-6	CASSYSGQHSGNTIYF	TGTGCCAGCAGTTACTCCGGCCAGCACTCTGGAAACACCATATATTTT
TRBD2	TRBJ2-3	NA	TRBV5-1	CASSLKELVRGGYLRSDTQYF	TGCGCCAGCAGCCTAAAGGAACTAGTGCGGGGGGGCTATTTGCGTTCGGATACGCAGTATTTT
NA	TRBJ1-4	many	TRBV6-6	CASSYGSVANEKLFF	TGTGCCAGCAGTTACGGCAGTGTGGCTAATGAAAAACTGTTTTTT
TRBD1	TRBJ1-5	many	TRBV27	CASSRDRASNQPQHF	TGTGCCAGCAGCAGGGACAGGGCTAGCAATCAGCCCCAGCATTTT
NA	TRBJ1-1	few	TRBV5-1	CASSFRGVNTEAFF	TGCGCCAGCAGCTTTCGGGGGGTTAACACTGAAGCTTTCTTT
TRBD2	TRBJ2-1	NA	TRBV19	CASSISSGNYNEQLF	TGTGCCAGTAGTATTAGTAGCGGGAATTACAATGAGCAGCTCTTC